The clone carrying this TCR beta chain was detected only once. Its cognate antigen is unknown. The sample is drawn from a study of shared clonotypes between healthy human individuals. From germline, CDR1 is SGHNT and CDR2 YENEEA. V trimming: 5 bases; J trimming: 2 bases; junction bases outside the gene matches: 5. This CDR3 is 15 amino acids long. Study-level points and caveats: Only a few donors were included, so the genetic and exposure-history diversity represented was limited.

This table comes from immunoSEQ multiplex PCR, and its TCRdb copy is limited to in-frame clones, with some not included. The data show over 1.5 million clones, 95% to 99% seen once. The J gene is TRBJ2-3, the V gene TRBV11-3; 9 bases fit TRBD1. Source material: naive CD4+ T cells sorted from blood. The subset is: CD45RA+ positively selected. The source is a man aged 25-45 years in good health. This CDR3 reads CASSTRDRDTDTQYF. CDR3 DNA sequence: TGTGCCAGCAGCACACGGGACAGGGACACAGATACGCAGTATTTT.